These T cell receptor beta chains were read from a single sample in a study of T-cell memory formation after mild COVID-19. Each CDR3 protein is one row after TCRdb ran MiXCR on the 5' RACE reads. The table records roughly 13,000 distinct CDR3 sequences, roughly 15% of them present only once. Source material: PBMCs or a T cell subset sorted from them (not recorded which). Source of these receptors: a man in his late teens or twenties who had mild COVID-19 (a few samples of this study predate the infection). Cell type and time point are not known. Each CDR3 is given with its conserved first and last residue. A D gene is named only where the DNA matches it firmly. Size is omitted from some rows. Given values are once, few, many or a class for expanded clones.

abundance	j_gene	d_gene	v_gene	CDR3aa	CDR3nt
few	TRBJ2-1	TRBD2	TRBV15	CATSRGGGSYNEQFF	TGTGCCACCAGCAGAGGCGGGGGCTCCTACAATGAGCAGTTCTTC
many	TRBJ2-5	TRBD2	TRBV7-2	CASSIVRGGPFETQYF	TGTGCCAGCAGCATTGTCCGGGGGGGGCCGTTTGAGACCCAGTACTTC
few	TRBJ2-5	NA	TRBV5-4	CASSMDSGETQYF	TGTGCCAGCAGCATGGACTCGGGTGAGACCCAGTACTTC
NA	TRBJ2-1	NA	TRBV29-1	CSVVGWGYEQFF	TGCAGCGTTGTAGGTTGGGGGTATGAGCAGTTCTTC
few	TRBJ2-1	NA	TRBV14	CASSYWGSYNEQFF	TGTGCCAGCTCTTATTGGGGCTCCTACAATGAGCAGTTCTTC
many	TRBJ2-1	NA	TRBV6-5	CASSSGRGSYNEQFF	TGTGCCAGCAGCAGCGGCAGGGGTTCCTACAATGAGCAGTTCTTC
few	TRBJ1-6	TRBD1	TRBV5-1	CASSLTNRGQVSPLHF	TGCGCCAGCAGCTTGACGAACAGGGGGCAGGTTTCACCCCTCCACTTT
medium-sized	TRBJ2-5	NA	TRBV7-9	CASRLQETQYF	TGTGCCAGCAGGCTGCAAGAGACCCAGTACTTC
NA	TRBJ1-2	TRBD1	TRBV7-6	CASSPRSDRDYGYTF	TGTGCCAGCAGCCCAAGGTCGGACAGGGACTATGGCTACACCTTC
many	TRBJ1-2	NA	TRBV4-3	CASSQETGNNYGYTF	TGCGCCAGCAGCCAAGAAACAGGGAACAACTATGGCTACACCTTC
NA	TRBJ2-7	TRBD1	TRBV29-1	CSVVIQGMRLYEQYF	TGCAGCGTTGTCATACAGGGGATGAGGCTCTACGAGCAGTACTTC
NA	TRBJ2-5	TRBD1	TRBV5-5	CASSFWGAGTVLPETQYF	TGTGCCAGCAGCTTTTGGGGCGCCGGGACAGTCTTACCCGAGACCCAGTACTTC
NA	TRBJ2-1	NA	TRBV4-3	CASRTGYSSYNEQFF	TGCGCCAGCCGGACGGGGTATTCTTCCTACAATGAGCAGTTCTTC
few	TRBJ1-2	NA	TRBV7-9	CASSPTILPRVYTF	TGTGCCAGCAGCCCGACCATTTTGCCAAGAGTCTACACCTTC
many	TRBJ2-7	NA	TRBV4-3	CASSPQRGGYEQYF	TGCGCCAGCAGCCCCCAGCGAGGAGGCTACGAGCAGTACTTC
many	TRBJ1-4	NA	TRBV16	CASSQSTQVEKLFF	TGTGCCAGCAGCCAATCAACACAGGTGGAAAAACTGTTTTTT
NA	TRBJ1-2	NA	TRBV4-3	CASSQDSKANYGYTF	TGCGCCAGCAGCCAAGATAGTAAGGCAAACTATGGCTACACCTTC
many	TRBJ2-1	TRBD2	TRBV5-1	CASSLVRTSGYNEQFF	TGCGCCAGCAGCTTGGTCAGGACTAGCGGCTACAATGAGCAGTTCTTC
many	TRBJ2-3	TRBD2	TRBV15	CATSRGVTSGDNTDTQYF	TGTGCCACCAGCAGAGGAGTGACTAGCGGGGACAACACAGATACGCAGTATTTT
few	TRBJ2-7	NA	TRBV20-1	CSARDGGYEQYF	TGCAGTGCTAGAGATGGGGGATACGAGCAGTACTTC
many	TRBJ2-7	TRBD1	TRBV11-2	CASSFSGTGVEQYF	TGTGCCAGCAGCTTTTCGGGGACAGGGGTCGAGCAGTACTTC
few	TRBJ2-7	NA	TRBV20-1	CSARDSAASYEQYF	TGCAGTGCGAGAGACAGTGCAGCCTCCTACGAGCAGTACTTC
few	TRBJ2-7	TRBD1	TRBV5-1	CASSADRARYEQYF	TGCGCCAGCAGCGCTGACAGGGCACGCTACGAGCAGTACTTC
medium-sized	TRBJ1-1	NA	TRBV10-3	CAISESRRFTEAFF	TGTGCCATCAGTGAGTCACGGAGGTTCACTGAAGCTTTCTTT
NA	TRBJ2-2	NA	TRBV7-9	CASTGRLNTGELFF	TGTGCCAGCACCGGCAGGTTGAACACCGGGGAGCTGTTTTTT
few	TRBJ2-1	NA	TRBV28	CASIFRGSSYNEQFF	TGTGCCAGCATCTTTAGGGGAAGCTCCTACAATGAGCAGTTCTTC
many	TRBJ2-7	NA	TRBV7-9	CASSLVRGTSYEQYF	TGTGCCAGCAGCTTAGTGAGAGGGACCTCCTACGAGCAGTACTTC
NA	TRBJ2-3	TRBD2	TRBV10-3	CAISERLAGELNTQYF	TGTGCCATCAGTGAGAGGCTAGCGGGGGAGTTGAATACGCAGTATTTT
many	TRBJ2-3	TRBD2	TRBV7-8	CASSRTSGGGLTDTQYF	TGTGCCAGTAGTCGGACTAGCGGGGGCGGACTCACAGATACGCAGTATTTT
many	TRBJ1-2	TRBD1	TRBV6-5	CASSGTGRSHYGYTF	TGTGCCAGCAGTGGGACAGGGCGGTCCCACTATGGCTACACCTTC
many	TRBJ2-7	NA	TRBV27	CASSYGGGEQYF	TGTGCCAGCAGTTACGGGGGTGGCGAGCAGTACTTC
many	TRBJ2-1	NA	TRBV18	CASSPLVNPEQFF	TGTGCCAGCTCACCACTTGTGAATCCCGAGCAGTTCTTC
few	TRBJ1-5	NA	TRBV9	CASSPRGMDQPQHF	TGTGCCAGCAGCCCGAGGGGAATGGATCAGCCCCAGCATTTT
few	TRBJ1-2	NA	TRBV6-1	CASSEATLYGYTF	TGTGCCAGCAGTGAAGCCACCCTCTATGGCTACACCTTC
many	TRBJ2-1	NA	TRBV6-5	CASSWSRSYNEQFF	TGTGCCAGCAGTTGGAGTCGATCCTACAATGAGCAGTTCTTC
NA	TRBJ1-4	TRBD1	TRBV7-9	CASTQNKGQGGEKLFF	TGTGCCAGCACACAGAATAAAGGACAGGGTGGTGAAAAACTGTTTTTT
many	TRBJ2-7	TRBD2	TRBV6-6	CASSYSGTSGGFYEQYF	TGTGCCAGCAGTTACTCCGGGACTAGCGGGGGGTTCTACGAGCAGTACTTC
few	TRBJ1-1	NA	TRBV7-8	CASSPLEGMGTEAFF	TGTGCCAGCAGCCCCCTGGAGGGTATGGGAACTGAAGCTTTCTTT
many	TRBJ1-2	NA	TRBV30	CAWIPKRGYYSDYGYTF	TGTGCCTGGATCCCTAAGAGGGGGTACTATTCGGACTATGGCTACACCTTC
many	TRBJ1-1	TRBD1	TRBV28	CASTYRGGNTEAFF	TGTGCCAGCACCTACAGGGGGGGGAACACTGAAGCTTTCTTT
many	TRBJ2-1	NA	TRBV4-3	CASSQATTYNEQFF	TGCGCCAGCAGCCAAGCAACAACATACAATGAGCAGTTCTTC
many	TRBJ2-3	NA	TRBV4-1	CASSQGLDTQYF	TGCGCCAGCAGCCAAGGTTTGGATACGCAGTATTTT
few	TRBJ2-7	NA	TRBV2	CASKGEIYEQYF	TGTGCCAGCAAGGGGGAAATCTACGAGCAGTACTTC
NA	TRBJ1-1	NA	TRBV5-6	CASSLTNGLAFF	TGTGCCAGCAGCTTGACAAACGGATTGGCTTTCTTT